This T cell receptor (beta chain) was found in a study of Ad26.COV2.S vaccination and SARS-CoV-2 variants. The repertoire was sequenced with immunoSEQ multiplex PCR; TCRdb's copy has only in-frame clones and lacks some. The sample records 290,000 or so clones, 87% being singletons. Treatment reported: 15 to 20 received Ad26.COV2.S at low or high dose, single or two shots; a few received placebo; per-sample allocation not given. The samples date from day 63 after the first vaccine or placebo injection. The germline V gene has CDR1 SGHTS and CDR2 YDEGEE. The J segment lost 2 bases and the V segment lost 4 bases, leaving 7 bases of the junction unmatched. This CDR3 has 15 amino acids.

The sequences come from peripheral blood, collected in a trial of Ad26.COV2.S vaccine versus placebo. This TCR came from a person aged 18-65 years who received the Ad26.COV2.S COVID-19 vaccine or a placebo. This rearrangement joins TRBV5-8 to TRBJ2-5, with 8 bases aligning to TRBD2. The CDR3 sequence: CASSLATSAQETQYF. The CDR3 nucleotides are TGTGCCAGCAGCCTGGCGACTAGCGCGCAAGAGACCCAGTACTTC.